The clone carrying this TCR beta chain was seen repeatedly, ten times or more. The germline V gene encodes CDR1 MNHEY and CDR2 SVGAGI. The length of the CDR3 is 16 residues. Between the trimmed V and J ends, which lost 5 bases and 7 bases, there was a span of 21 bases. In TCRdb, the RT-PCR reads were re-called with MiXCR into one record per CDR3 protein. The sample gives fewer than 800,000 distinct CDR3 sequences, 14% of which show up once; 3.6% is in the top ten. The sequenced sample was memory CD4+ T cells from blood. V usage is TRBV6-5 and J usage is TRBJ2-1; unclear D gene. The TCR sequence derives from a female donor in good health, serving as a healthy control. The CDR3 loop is CASSRTQKGLENEQFF. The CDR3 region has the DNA TGTGCCAGCAGTAGAACCCAAAAAGGGTTGGAGAATGAGCAGTTCTTC.